A single sample is the source of the 12 T cell receptor beta chains below, sequenced in a study of shared clonotypes between healthy human individuals. Sequencing used immunoSEQ multiplex PCR; TCRdb keeps in-frame clones, though not all of them. Of around 2,000,000 clones in the sample, about 95% were seen once. The naive CD8 subset, CD45RO-negative cells positively selected for CCR7, excluded terminally differentiated effector memory CD45RA+ cells. The sample comprised naive CD8+ T cells sorted from blood. The receptors stem from a young man in good health.

The chain employs TRBV27 and TRBJ2-2, with no clear D. V lost 7 bases and J 0 bases, leaving 6 bases between the germline ends. The CDR3 is made up of 13 amino acids. The germline gives CDR1 MNHEY, CDR2 SMNVEV (reference sequence). In nucleotides, the CDR3 is TGTGCCAGCAAATTGGCGAACACCGGGGAGCTGTTTTTT. It translates to CASKLANTGELFF.

V usage is TRBV4-3 and J usage is TRBJ2-2, with 12 bases lining up with TRBD2. The V gene's germline CDR1 is LGHNA and CDR2 YSLEER. V lost 0 bases and J lost 4; bases outside the gene matches: 3. CDR3 length: 17 residues. The CDR3 DNA reads as TGCGCCAGCAGCCAAGAAGGACTAGCGGGACCCACCGGGGAGCTGTTTTTT. Residues: CASSQEGLAGPTGELFF.

The chain recombines TRBV30 with TRBJ2-7; D might be TRBD1 (6 bases). V gave up 4 bases and J gave up 4 bases, with 11 bases separating them. Germline CDR1 GTSNPN, CDR2 SVGIG (reference sequence). The CDR3 runs to 12 residues. The CDR3, as DNA: TGTGCCTGGACCCAGGACAGTTACGAGCAGTACTTC. Translated, it gives CAWTQDSYEQYF.

The sample holds one count of this clone. V usage is TRBV7-9 and J usage is TRBJ2-1; the D gene is possibly TRBD2 (6 bases). V was trimmed by 5 bases and J by 12 bases, leaving 14 bases between them. The germline CDR1 and CDR2 sequences are SEHNR and FQNEAQ (reference sequence). There are 12 residues in the CDR3. DNA of the CDR3: TGTGCCAGCAGCCCCGGCGGGGTTTCGCAGTTCTTC. Translated: CASSPGGVSQFF.

The chain recombines TRBV7-6 with TRBJ2-5, with D possibly called TRBD1 or TRBD2 (6 bases each). V was clipped by 1 base and J by 6 bases, with 18 bases between them. Germline V gene data show CDR1 as SGHVS and CDR2 as FNYEAQ. The length of the CDR3 is 16 residues. In DNA, the CDR3 is TGTGCCAGCAGCTTAGGGGGGGCGGGATCCGAGAAGACCCAGTACTTC. Translating it yields CASSLGGAGSEKTQYF.

This clone was counted once. V is TRBV19 and J is TRBJ1-5, with D uncertain. The length of the CDR3 is 15 residues. Germline V CDR1 and CDR2: LNHDA, SQIVND (reference sequence). Deletions cut 0 bases from V and 7 bases from J, with 13 bases between. The CDR3 here is CASSIDARYAQPQHF. The DNA of the CDR3 is TGTGCCAGTAGTATAGATGCCAGGTATGCCCAGCCCCAGCATTTT.

On this clone itself: Other DNA sequences within the sample encode an identical CDR3. The chain combines TRBV20-1 with TRBJ1-1; D might be TRBD1 (6 bases). Germline assignment: CDR1 DFQATT and CDR2 SNEGSKA (reference sequence). Trimming took 5 bases from V and 4 from J, leaving 8 bases between them. The CDR3 is 11 residues long. CDR3 nucleotides: TGCAGTGCTCGGACAGTCACTGAAGCTTTCTTT. Its translation: CSARTVTEAFF.

As to this clone: A much larger clonotype is one base distant, so this may be a read error. Other DNA variants within this sample encode the same CDR3. The chain is built from TRBV7-9 and TRBJ2-3; the D is unclear. The CDR3 loop spans 11 amino acids. The V gene lost 2 bases and the J gene lost 4 bases, with 1 base spanning the gap. CDR1 and CDR2 from the germline V gene are SEHNR and FQNEAQ (reference sequence). The CDR3: CASSLPDTQYF. The CDR3 nucleotides read TGTGCCAGCAGCTTACCAGATACGCAGTATTTT.

This clone is a singleton in its sample. The germline gene is not matched at one end of the junction; a read error may be the cause. The genes are TRBV7-7 and TRBJ1-3; possible D gene TRBD1, 5 bases. Germline V gene data show CDR1 as SSHAT and CDR2 as FNYEAQ (reference sequence). This CDR3 comprises 15 residues. The CDR3 DNA is TGTGCTAGCAGCGAAGATCTAGGGGCTGGAAACACCATATATTTT. Translation: CASSEDLGAGNTIYF.

The chain has TRBV4-1 and TRBJ1-2, with no clear D. Trimming shortened V by 1 base and J by 10 bases, and 13 bases separated the two germline ends. The CDR3 totals 13 residues. Looked up from germline, CDR1 is MGHRA and CDR2 is YSYEKL. CDR3 bases: TGCGCCAGCAGCCAAGGGAGCCCAGAGGACTACACCTTC. Translation: CASSQGSPEDYTF.

This sequence joins TRBV6-1 and TRBJ2-5, with 8 bases lining up with TRBD1. Trimming took 7 bases from V and 4 from J; bases not matched to a gene: 8. CDR1 is MNHNS and CDR2 is SASEGT in the germline V gene. This CDR3 spans 14 amino acids. The CDR3 spells CASKWRQGPETQYF. The CDR3 DNA reads as TGTGCCAGCAAATGGAGACAGGGGCCAGAGACCCAGTACTTC.

The V call is TRBV18, the J call TRBJ1-5; 9 bases agree with TRBD1. The V gene end was trimmed by 4 bases and the J gene end by 4 bases; junction bases not matched to a gene: 5. The germline V gene has CDR1 KGHSH and CDR2 LQKENI. The CDR3 loop spans 15 amino acids. The CDR3 DNA sequence: TGTGCCAGCTCACTAGGGACAGGGAGGAATCAGCCCCAGCATTTT. Its translation is CASSLGTGRNQPQHF.